The 9 T cell receptor beta chains presented below share a single source sample, sequenced in a study of metastatic and nonmetastatic thyroid tumors (TCRdb year 2020). The library was produced with PCR. The sequencer was an Illumina HiSeq 4000. TCRdb itself trimmed the public reads at Q25 with fastp, ran MiXCR and retained productive beta chains. This sample gives about 40,000 clones in total; less than 20% of them show up just once. The top ten constitute 3% to 4% of the sample. Before undergoing thyroid surgery, none of the patients had been given any kind of treatment. The material sequenced was blood. These receptors originate from a female donor with papillary thyroid cancer or a benign thyroid nodule (not recorded which). Some clones in this sample may be carry-over from other donors' samples.

Comment on this clone: A much bigger clone sits one base away, suggesting this may be a read error. Other DNA sequences of this sample code for an identical CDR3. The chain links TRBV2 to TRBJ1-1, with 7 positions matching TRBD1. CDR1 is SNHLY, CDR2 FYNNEI, per germline. The CDR3 is 11 residues long. Trimming at V came to 9 bases and at J to 11 bases, leaving 9 bases not matched to a gene. The CDR3 sequence: CASSYRGEAFF. The CDR3 nucleotides are TGTGCCAGTAGCTACAGGGGAGAGGCTTTCTTT. Using reference TRBV2 and TRBJ1-1 for the parts outside the CDR3, the full variable domain is EPEVTQTPSHQVTQMGQEVILRCVPISNHLYFYWYRQILGQKVEFLVSFYNNEISEKSEIFDDQFSVERPDGSNFTLKIRSTKLEDSAMYFCASSYRGEAFFGQGTRLTVV.

The chain uses TRBV11-2 and TRBJ1-1; TRBD1 aligns across 7 bases. The germline gives CDR1 SGHAT, CDR2 FQNNGV. The CDR3 spans 15 residues. Trimming removed 4 bases from V and 4 bases from J; junction bases left unmatched: 9. The CDR3 spells CASSSHRGASTEAFF. The DNA of the CDR3 is TGTGCCAGCAGCTCTCACAGGGGTGCGAGCACTGAAGCTTTCTTT.

This clone showed up just a few times. Germline is not matched at one junction end, which may reflect a read error. The V gene is TRBV28, the J gene TRBJ2-7; 9 nucleotides agree with TRBD1. The length of the CDR3 is 14 residues. The germline CDR1 and CDR2 sequences are MDHEN and SYDVKM. DNA of the CDR3: TGTGCCAGCAGTTTGGGGACAGGGTCCTACGAGCATTACTTC. Encoded protein: CASSLGTGSYEHYF.

V and J are TRBV6-1 and TRBJ1-1; D is unresolved. CDR1 and CDR2 (germline): MNHNS, SASEGT. CDR3 length: 11 amino acids. V was shortened by 5 bases and J by 1 base, with 2 bases between the two germline ends. CDR3: CASSTNTEAFF. CDR3 DNA sequence: TGTGCCAGCAGTACGAACACTGAAGCTTTCTTT.

This clone has a count of ten or more. The chain joins TRBV27 to TRBJ1-2; D gene ambiguous. From germline, CDR1 is MNHEY and CDR2 SMNVEV (reference sequence). CDR3 length: 13 amino acids. The V and J ends lost 6 bases and 1 base respectively, with 9 bases between them. CDR3 sequence (DNA): TGTGCCAGCAGCCCTGACTATAACTATGGCTACACCTTC. It translates to CASSPDYNYGYTF.

The rearrangement uses TRBV20-1 and TRBJ2-2; the D gene is possibly TRBD1 (6 bases). V gave up 1 base and J gave up 0 bases, with 15 bases separating them. This CDR3 comprises 17 residues. CDR1 DFQATT and CDR2 SNEGSKA come from the germline V gene (reference sequence). Written as DNA, the CDR3 is TGCAGTGCTAGAGTAGGGGGTCGACACCCGAACACCGGGGAGCTGTTTTTT. Amino acid sequence: CSARVGGRHPNTGELFF.

Remarks on this clone: At one of its ends the junction is not consistent with the germline gene, which may arise from a read error. The rearrangement links TRBV9 to TRBJ2-3; 7 bases align to TRBD2. The length of the CDR3 is 15 residues. The germline CDR1 and CDR2 sequences are SGDLS and YYNGEE. The CDR3 sequence is CASRPSGTSTDTRYF. The CDR3 coding sequence is TGTGCCAGCAGACCGAGCGGGACCAGCACAGATACGCGGTATTTT.

This clone has a count of ten or more. The rearrangement uses TRBV7-3 and TRBJ2-3; perhaps TRBD1 as D (7 bases). CDR1 SGHTA and CDR2 FQGTGA come from the germline V gene. V lost 2 bases to trimming and J lost 4 bases, with 13 bases between them. The CDR3 length is 15 residues. The CDR3, as DNA: TGTGCCAGCAGCTTAGGAGGGGGCGCGGCAGATACGCAGTATTTT. Amino acid sequence: CASSLGGGAADTQYF.

This clone has ten or more counts. The V call is TRBV20-1, the J call TRBJ2-1; tentative D call: TRBD1 (6 bases). Germline V lookup: CDR1 DFQATT, CDR2 SNEGSKA (reference sequence). Trimming stripped 5 bases from V and 2 bases from J, with 10 bases between. There are 13 residues in the CDR3. The CDR3 region has the DNA TGCAGTGCTGATGGGGGCGCCTACAATGAGCAGTTCTTC. As protein: CSADGGAYNEQFF.